The sequence of this T cell receptor (beta chain) was determined in a study of CD8+CD57+ T cells in acquired aplastic anemia. Study summary: The mean DNA yield obtained from sorted CD4+ and CD8+ cells came to approximately 3.2 ug. The average read count for CD4+ cells in healthy donors was some 9.9 million.

For this clonotype: Antigen unknown.

Study-wide findings and caveats: CD8+ Simpson's diversity showed no significant patient-control difference. Around 29 CD8+ CDR3 sequences were shared between patients and controls.

TCR beta VDJ combinations and CDR3 sequences were profiled from genomic DNA. TCRdb reprocessed the reads via MiXCR and lists one record per CDR3 protein. The table lists about 220,000 distinct CDR3 sequences, 34% of them singletons, with 1.1% in the top ten. Input material: sorted CD4+, CD8+, or CD8+CD57+ T cells (not recorded which) from PBMCs. This receptor was obtained from a human donor in good health, serving as a control.

The CDR3 bases are TGCAGTGCTAGGGTGGAAATGGAAGCACCCCTCTATGGCTACACCTTC. Protein product: CSARVEMEAPLYGYTF. The chain joins TRBV20-1 to TRBJ1-2; D ambiguous. Per germline, CDR1 DFQATT and CDR2 SNEGSKA (reference sequence). Trimming shortened V by 3 bases and J by 4 bases, and 21 bases separated the two germline ends. CDR3 length: 16 amino acids.